One and the same sample provided the 15 T cell receptor beta chains below, sequenced in a study of immune characterization of retroperitoneal liposarcoma. TCRdb re-derived calls from the PCR reads in MiXCR, one entry per CDR3 protein. The data show roughly 10,000 distinct CDR3 sequences, over 45% seen once. The sequencing input was tumor tissue. The receptors originated from a female donor with retroperitoneal liposarcoma.

This chain joins TRBV12-3 or TRBV12-4 and TRBJ2-2; 7 nucleotides match TRBD2. The CDR3 is 16 amino acids. The ends lost 1 base at V and 4 bases at J; junction bases unmatched: 6. CDR3 nucleotides: TGTGCCAGCAGTTTAGGGGCGGGAGCGCCCACCGGGGAGCTGTTTTTT. Translation: CASSLGAGAPTGELFF.

The chain combines TRBV6-1 with TRBJ2-4; D is possibly TRBD1 or TRBD2 (6 bases each). The V gene lost 5 bases and the J gene lost 6 bases, with 14 bases spanning the gap. Germline V gene sequence: CDR1 MNHNS, CDR2 SASEGT. CDR3 size: 14 residues. In DNA form, the CDR3 reads TGTGCCAGCAGTCGGGCAGGAGGGGGAAACATTCAGTACTTC. Protein product: CASSRAGGGNIQYF.

This chain uses TRBV7-2 with TRBJ2-1; D uncertain. Germline assignment: CDR1 SGHTA and CDR2 FQGNSA. The CDR3 runs to 16 residues. V was shortened by 2 bases and J by 0 bases, with 11 bases between the two germline ends. DNA for the CDR3: TGTGCCAGCAGCTTATACGGGCCGAGCTCCTACAATGAGCAGTTCTTC. This encodes CASSLYGPSSYNEQFF. The variable domain in full, completed from reference TRBV7-2 and TRBJ2-1, reads GAGVSQSPSNKVTEKGKDVELRCDPISGHTALYWYRQSLGQGLEFLIYFQGNSAPDKSGLPSDRFSAERTGGSVSTLTIQRTQQEDSAVYLCASSLYGPSSYNEQFFGPGTRLTVL.

In the case of this clonotype: The junction does not match germline at one end; this may be a read error. This chain links TRBV11-2 with TRBJ2-4; TRBD1 matches 12 bases. The CDR3 extends over 16 amino acids. CDR1 and CDR2 (germline): SGHAT, FQNNGV. For the CDR3, the DNA is TGTGCCAGCAGCCCAGGGGGGGGACAGGGGGCAAGTGAGCAGTACTTT. Protein: CASSPGGGQGASEQYF.

Only a few counts were recorded for this clonotype. J is TRBJ2-1 and V is TRBV6-1; D uncertain. The J call may not be correct, given that the DNA end is closer to TRBJ2-7. This CDR3 is 11 amino acids long. Germline V gene data show CDR1 as MNHNS and CDR2 as SASEGT. The CDR3 protein is CASSENYEQYF. In nucleotides, the CDR3 is TGTGCCAGCAGTGAGAACTACGAGCAGTACTTC.

The table lists this clonotype with a few counts. The chain carries TRBV7-2 and TRBJ2-1, with 9 bases aligning to TRBD1. The closer fit of TRBJ2-7 to the DNA end suggests the J call may be wrong. The V gene's germline CDR1 is SGHTA and CDR2 FQGNSA. The CDR3 totals 15 residues. The CDR3 DNA sequence: TGTGCCAGCAGCGCCGACAGGGGGGCCTACAATGAGCAGTACTTC. Its protein is CASSADRGAYNEQYF.

This clonotype is deemed medium-sized (0.01 to 0.1%). The chain carries TRBV7-2 and TRBJ2-1; TRBD2 aligns across 9 bases. The assigned J gene may be wrong: the sequence end matches TRBJ2-7 better. This CDR3 is 15 amino acids long. Germline CDR1 and CDR2: SGHTA and FQGNSA. The CDR3: CASSLGSGRTNEQYF. CDR3 nucleotides: TGTGCCAGCAGCTTAGGTAGCGGGAGAACGAATGAGCAGTACTTC.

This clonotype turned up a few times. The CDR3 region is CASSSSGSSYNEQYF. In DNA form, the CDR3 reads TGTGCCAGCAGCTCATCAGGGAGCTCCTACAATGAGCAGTACTTC. The chain recombines TRBV11-3 with TRBJ2-4; D possibly uses TRBD1 or TRBD2 (5 bases each). This CDR3 is built from 15 residues. Per the germline V gene, CDR1 is SGHNT and CDR2 is YENEEA. The V end was cut by 4 bases, the J end by 13 bases, with 23 bases between.

CDR3 in DNA: TGTGCCAGCAGTTTATACAGGGCACAGGAGCAGCCCCAGCATTTT. This codes for CASSLYRAQEQPQHF. V usage is TRBV6-6 and J usage is TRBJ1-5; a weak D match, TRBD1 (6 bases). Trimming took off 4 bases at V and 7 bases at J, with 17 bases between the two ends. This CDR3 region has 15 residues. Germline values: CDR1 MNHNY, CDR2 SVGAGI (reference sequence).

This chain uses TRBV6-8 with TRBJ2-1; the match to TRBD1 covers 10 bases. Per germline, CDR1 MNHGY and CDR2 SAAAGT. This CDR3 is built from 13 residues. V trimming: 7 bases; J trimming: 7 bases; junction bases outside the gene matches: 4. This CDR3 reads CASNRQGANEQFF. The CDR3 coding sequence is TGTGCCAGCAACCGACAGGGGGCTAATGAGCAGTTCTTC.

The V gene is TRBV7-9, the J gene TRBJ2-2; D unclear. V was trimmed by 10 bases and J by 3 bases, leaving 18 bases between them. From germline, CDR1 is SEHNR and CDR2 FQNEAQ (reference sequence). This CDR3 has 15 amino acids. This chain's CDR3 is CATDPRRSDTGELFF. The CDR3 bases are TGTGCCACCGACCCACGGAGATCGGACACCGGGGAGCTGTTTTTT.

The table lists this clonotype with a count of one. The chain is built from TRBV7-2 and TRBJ2-1, with TRBD2 matching over 8 bases. Germline trimming cut 1 base from V and 6 bases from J; bases unmatched to any gene: 2. The V gene's germline CDR1 is SGHTA and CDR2 FQGNSA. The CDR3 has 14 residues. As DNA, the CDR3 is TGTGCCAGCAGCTTAGAACTAGCGGTCAATGAGCAGTTCTTC. Translation: CASSLELAVNEQFF.

The rearrangement joins TRBV7-6 to TRBJ2-1; TRBD1 agrees at 10 bases. The junction had 9 bases not matched to a gene; V was cut back by 3 bases and J by 10 bases. The CDR3 spans 15 residues. Germline CDR1 reads SGHVS; CDR2 reads FNYEAQ. The CDR3 nucleotides read TGTGCCAGCAGCTTGGGACAGGGGAGCTCCTACGAGCAGTTCTTC. It translates to CASSLGQGSSYEQFF.

The rearrangement uses TRBV6-4 and TRBJ2-1; a possible D gene is TRBD1 (6 bases). V lost 6 bases and J lost 6, with 18 bases in between. The CDR3 is made up of 15 amino acids. Looked up from germline, CDR1 is MRHNA and CDR2 is SNTAGT. The CDR3 coding sequence is TGTGCCAGCAGGCTGGACAGTGTCCTAACCAATGAGCAGTTCTTC. It translates to CASRLDSVLTNEQFF.

This clonotype turned up a few times. The chain joins TRBV25-1 to TRBJ2-4; D might be TRBD1 or TRBD2, each matching 5 bases. The CDR3 is 15 amino acids. V shed 4 bases and J shed 9 bases, with 19 bases lying between them. Germline V lookup: CDR1 MGHDK, CDR2 SYGVNS. The CDR3 is CASSVRDLRGAIQYF. The CDR3 DNA reads TGTGCCAGCAGTGTCCGGGACCTCCGAGGGGCCATTCAGTACTTC.